This is a list of T cell receptor beta chains from one sample in a study of preoperative IRX-2 immunotherapy in early breast cancer. Measured with immunoSEQ multiplex PCR; TCRdb has only the in-frame clones, and not every one. The repertoire consists of about 98,000 clones, with roughly 89% occurring once and the leading ten covering about 1.9%. Sequences were derived from tumor tissue, sampled after IRX-2 immunotherapy. The receptors come from a human donor with breast cancer. The CDR3 runs from the conserved cysteine through the conserved F or W. The D gene is left open where the match is weak. Some rows mark clone size as missing; the rest say once, few, many or name a class of expanded clone.

>TRBJ2-2|TRBV5-1|TRBD2|NA
CASSPRGGLSGELFF
TGCGCCAGCAGCCCCCGGGGGGGGCTGAGCGGGGAGCTGTTTTTT
>TRBJ1-5|TRBV6-4|NA|NA
CASSEGANNQPQHF
TGTGCCAGCAGTGAAGGGGCAAACAATCAGCCCCAGCATTTT
>TRBJ2-2|TRBV28|NA|NA
CASWTAPRGGELFF
TGTGCCAGCTGGACAGCCCCGCGAGGCGGGGAGCTGTTTTTT
>TRBJ2-1|TRBV18|TRBD1|NA
CASSEQGRGLEQFF
TGTGCCAGCTCCGAACAGGGAAGGGGGCTCGAGCAGTTCTTC
>TRBJ2-1|TRBV7-4|TRBD1|NA
CASSTLTGSGNEQFF
TGTGCCAGCAGCACCCTGACAGGGTCCGGCAATGAGCAGTTCTTC
>TRBJ1-5|TRBV19|NA|NA
CASSSYRASSVDQPQHF
TGTGCCAGTAGTTCATACAGGGCGAGTAGCGTCGATCAGCCCCAGCATTTT
>TRBJ2-5|TRBV6-8|TRBD1|NA
CASSDRGRGETQYF
TGTGCCAGCAGTGACAGGGGGCGCGGAGAGACCCAGTACTTC
>TRBJ1-1|TRBV5-1|NA|NA
CASSPDPGENTEAFF
TGCGCCAGCAGCCCGGACCCCGGGGAGAACACTGAAGCTTTCTTT
>TRBJ1-6|TRBV11-3|TRBD1|few
CASSRLRDRGSDNSPLHF
TGTGCCAGCAGCCGACTCAGGGACAGGGGATCGGATAATTCACCCCTCCACTTT
>TRBJ1-3|TRBV19|NA|NA
CASSPHATGIGNTIYF
TGTGCCAGTAGTCCTCATGCAACAGGGATTGGAAACACCATATATTTT
>TRBJ1-5|TRBV6-8|NA|NA
CASTLQDNQPQHF
TGTGCCAGCACTCTACAGGATAATCAGCCCCAGCATTTT
>TRBJ1-5|TRBV6-8|TRBD1|NA
CASRKVQGANQPQHF
TGTGCCAGCAGGAAAGTCCAGGGGGCAAATCAGCCCCAGCATTTT
>TRBJ2-3|TRBV19|NA|NA
CASSIIFGGAVGDTQYF
TGTGCCAGTAGTATAATTTTTGGCGGGGCTGTCGGAGATACGCAGTATTTT
>TRBJ1-5|TRBV6-8|NA|NA
CASSEGGLGNQPQHF
TGTGCCAGCAGCGAAGGGGGATTGGGCAATCAGCCCCAGCATTTT
>TRBJ2-7|TRBV6-8|TRBD1|NA
CASTRTGVYEQYF
TGTGCCAGCACCCGGACAGGAGTATACGAGCAGTACTTC
>TRBJ2-4|TRBV29-1|NA|NA
CSVEYGVGNIQYF
TGCAGCGTTGAGTATGGGGTGGGAAACATTCAGTACTTC
>TRBJ1-5|TRBV19|NA|NA
CASSWQGNQPQHF
TGTGCCAGTAGTTGGCAGGGTAATCAGCCCCAGCATTTT
>TRBJ2-7|TRBV6-8|NA|NA
CASRENTRYSEQYF
TGTGCCAGCAGAGAGAACACTAGGTATTCCGAGCAGTACTTC
>TRBJ2-4|TRBV2|TRBD1|NA
CASTPDRDRDIQYF
TGTGCCAGCACCCCGGACAGGGATCGAGACATTCAGTACTTC
>TRBJ1-2|TRBV10-2|NA|NA
CASSDGTGYGYTF
TGCGCCAGCAGTGACGGTACAGGCTATGGCTACACCTTC
>TRBJ2-7|TRBV18|TRBD1|NA
CASSSGTGGAYEQYF
TGTGCCAGCTCGTCCGGGACAGGGGGGGCCTACGAGCAGTACTTC
>TRBJ1-6|TRBV6-8|TRBD1|NA
CASSLRDRASPLHF
TGTGCCAGCAGCTTGAGGGACAGGGCTTCACCCCTCCACTTT
>TRBJ1-5|TRBV6-8|TRBD1|NA
CASSYVGTGLQPQHF
TGTGCCAGCAGTTACGTCGGGACAGGGCTCCAGCCCCAGCATTTT
>TRBJ2-1|TRBV7-6|NA|NA
CASSPRQGGFSYNEQFF
TGTGCCAGCAGCCCACGCCAAGGAGGGTTCTCCTACAATGAGCAGTTCTTC
>TRBJ1-2|TRBV29-1|NA|NA
CSVEVGGGYGYTF
TGCAGCGTTGAAGTTGGGGGCGGGTATGGCTACACCTTC
>TRBJ1-2|TRBV29-1|NA|NA
CSGLTGNYGYTF
TGCAGCGGTCTAACAGGGAACTATGGCTACACCTTC
>TRBJ1-1|TRBV19|NA|NA
CASRRVGVNTEAFF
TGTGCCAGTAGACGAGTCGGAGTGAACACTGAAGCTTTCTTT